This T cell receptor (beta chain) originates from a study of blood T cell repertoires in COVID-19 (dated by TCRdb to 2018 to 2021). The study in broad terms: Recovered participants in ImmuneRACE Cohort 3 were defined as having two consecutive negative NP/OP PCR tests, clearance from a healthcare professional, or resolution of symptoms. The dataset comprised deeply sampled blood TCRbeta repertoires from subjects exposed to, actively infected with, or recovered from COVID-19. The material from the prospective study consisted of cDNA or gDNA derived from T cells, B-cell-depleted T cells, or PBMCs. The samples were drawn from two sources: the first 160 participants of the ongoing ImmuneRACE study, and 1,200 or so subjects contributed by 6 global collaborators. The sample metadata nearly always contained a de-identified subject ID, COVID-19 status, age in years and sex. The repertoires were made available in a free public database intended to serve as a resource for research on the immune response to SARS-CoV-2. Where available, HLA class I and class II types were obtained from metadata supplied by the sample provider rather than from assay-based typing. Samples covering the acute and convalescent phases of COVID-19 were provided by collaborators in the United States, Italy and Spain. Overall study results and their limits: How much clinical and demographic metadata was included differed by source and by participant, and the metadata was provided uncurated.

With regard to this clone: Its antigen target is currently unknown. No much larger clone exists at a distance of one base, and base qualities are not known.

TCRbeta CDR3 regions were amplified from genomic DNA using the immunoSEQ Assay, a bias-controlled multiplex PCR. The authors processed their data as follows. The number of nucleated cells in each sample was estimated by amplification of reference gene primers within the assay. To quantify the absolute abundance of each unique TCRbeta CDR3 rearrangement, sequence reads were collapsed and filtered. For each sample, productive Simpson clonality was calculated as the square root of Simpson's diversity index across productive rearrangements. Sourced from immuneACCESS, this table was stored by TCRdb with only in-frame sequences that have V and J called. A share of the clones is absent; for the studies checked, an unresolved V gene accounts for under half, and the remainder has no known explanation. D and trimming come from the DNA, and the V and J calls and clone size come from that table. The table for this sample lists hundreds of thousands of clones; roughly 86% of them were counted only once. Of the sample, approximately 1.9% is held by the ten largest clones.

The CDR3 sequence holds 16 residues, the cysteine and phenylalanine included. This entry keeps only the CDR3 DNA: 48 bases, framed from base 1. According to the germline V gene, CDR1 reads SGDLS and CDR2 reads YYNGEE. Relative to germline, V is missing 0 bases and J is missing 3 bases, with 6 bases of the junction outside any gene match. In the prospective study, participants were roughly 18 to 90 years old, resided in 25 or so geographic areas of the United States, and were enrolled through a virtual design. In the prospective study, participants were assigned to cohorts based on the clinical history participants reported in a screening survey and a study questionnaire. In the prospective study, mobile phlebotomists collected whole blood, serum and a nasopharyngeal or oropharyngeal swab from each participant. Over an approximately two-month period, participants in the prospective study had the option of providing additional blood draws and questionnaires. Blood samples from the prospective study were shipped frozen or at room temperature prior to DNA extraction.

The sequence came from a man aged 35 to 55 in a cohort exposed to, infected with or recovered from COVID-19 (not recorded which). Material: PBMCs or T cells enriched from blood (not recorded which). The sequence joins TRBV9 to TRBJ2-3; TRBD2 matches 8 bases in the middle. The sequence in DNA is TGTGCCAGCAGCGTAGATGGCGGGAGGCGGACAGATACGCAGTATTTT. This translates into CASSVDGGRRTDTQYF.